This T cell receptor beta chain was documented in a study of shared clonotypes between healthy human individuals. Study as a whole: CD4 naive and CD4 memory each took three plates per donor, while CD8 naive took two and CD8 memory one. Whole-study results and caveats: With a handful of donors compared, approximately 5% of naive CD4 clonotypes were shared.

Trimming removed 4 bases from V and 0 bases from J, with 7 bases in between. The germline V gene has CDR1 LNHDA and CDR2 SQIVND (reference sequence). The CDR3 has 14 amino acids. The repertoire was sequenced with immunoSEQ multiplex PCR; TCRdb's copy has only in-frame clones and lacks some. The sample holds 2.5 million or so clones; roughly nine tenths are singletons and the top ten take about 0.13%. Comments on this clone: Its antigen is undetermined. Other nucleotide sequences from this sample produce the same CDR3.

What was sequenced was naive CD4+ T cells sorted from blood. Subset specified: CD45RA+ positively selected. This TCR came from a young man in good health. The chain couples TRBV19 to TRBJ1-3, with D tentatively TRBD1 (5 bases). The CDR3 spells CASSRQSSGNTIYF. CDR3 bases: TGTGCCAGTAGTAGACAGAGCTCTGGAAACACCATATATTTT.